This T cell receptor (beta chain) stems from a study of vaccination effects on CD4 cells after COVID-19. In the ViraFEST assay, antigen-specific CD4+ clonotypes were identified by expansion after peptide-pool stimulation. Isolating CD4+ T cells followed 9 to 11 days of culture. Of the BNT162b2 and mRNA-1273 vaccines, participants received two doses of one or the other. CDR3 length equals 14 residues. The V end lost 4 bases, the J end lost 2 bases, and 11 bases lay between the germline ends. The germline V gene has CDR1 SNHLY and CDR2 FYNNEI. TCRdb's table, derived via immunoSEQ multiplex PCR, lists solely in-frame clones and lacks some. The table shows under 85,000 clones, with roughly 80% occurring only once. In this sample, this clone turned up a few times. Its specificity is not known.

This clonotype was sampled from a human donor who received a COVID-19 vaccine. The V call is TRBV2, the J call TRBJ1-2; D might be TRBD1 (6 bases). The specimen comprised CD4+ T cells from PBMCs cultured with HCoV-OC43 spike peptides, sampled after COVID-19 vaccination. Subset here: HCoV-OC43 spike overlapping peptide pool stimulation. CDR3 sequence reads: CASSAQGTNYGYTF. The CDR3 DNA reads TGTGCCAGCAGTGCGCAGGGGACGAACTATGGCTACACCTTC.